This T cell receptor (beta chain) was recovered during a study of human T cells and chemical hapten exposure. Study-wide background: Upper inner arm skin measuring approximately 2 cm by approximately 2 cm received 2% DPC for sensitization.

This clonotype has more than one count but fewer than ten. Its antigen is as yet unknown. As processed by the authors: TCR counts had a median of approximately 87,000 per sample and spanned about 23,224 to 750,000. TCRdb fed the RACE reads into MiXCR, producing one record per CDR3 protein. The authors' filters were not applied to this entry. The sample holds a few hundred thousand distinct CDR3 sequences, around 6% seen once. The time point is: patch test 2, 6 weeks after DPC sensitization. Sample treatment: therapeutic diphenylcyclopropenone sensitization with weekly scalp DPC. The CDR3 runs 20 residues. V lost 6 bases to trimming and J lost 5 bases; unmatched junction nucleotides: 23. Germline V lookup: CDR1 SQVTM, CDR2 ANQGSEA. Findings and caveats of the study: TCRs at a frequency above 1 in 1000 stayed unchanged with DPC sensitization.

The V call is TRBV29-1, the J call TRBJ1-6, with TRBD1 matching over 9 bases. The material sequenced was whole blood, taken in connection with sensitization to the hapten diphenylcyclopropenone (DPC). The TCR sequence derives from a woman aged 18-30 years with alopecia areata. Some clones in this sample may be carry-over from other donors' samples. CDR3 sequence (DNA): TGCAGCGTCACCCCCGGGACAGGGCACTCACGGCGCATTAATAATTCACCCCTCCACTTT. As protein: CSVTPGTGHSRRINNSPLHF.